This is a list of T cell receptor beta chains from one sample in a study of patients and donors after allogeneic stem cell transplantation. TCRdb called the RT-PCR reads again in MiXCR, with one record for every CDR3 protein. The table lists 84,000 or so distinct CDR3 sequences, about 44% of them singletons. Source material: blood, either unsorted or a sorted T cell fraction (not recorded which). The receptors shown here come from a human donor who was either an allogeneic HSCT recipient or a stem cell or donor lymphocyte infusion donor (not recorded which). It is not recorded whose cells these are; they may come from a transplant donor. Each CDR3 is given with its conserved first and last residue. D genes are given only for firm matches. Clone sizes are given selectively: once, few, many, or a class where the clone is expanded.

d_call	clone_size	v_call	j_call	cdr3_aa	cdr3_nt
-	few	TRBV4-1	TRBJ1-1	CASSQRGGYTEAFF	TGCGCCAGCAGCCAACGGGGGGGGTACACTGAAGCTTTCTTT
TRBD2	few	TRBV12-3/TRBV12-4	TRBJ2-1	CASSSGTSGRVNRNEQFF	TGTGCCAGCAGTTCCGGGACTAGCGGGAGGGTGAACAGAAATGAGCAGTTCTTC
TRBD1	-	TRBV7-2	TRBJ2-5	CASSSYRGSQYF	TGTGCCAGCAGCTCGTACAGGGGGAGCCAGTACTTC
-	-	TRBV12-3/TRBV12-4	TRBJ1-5	CASSTPGSNQPQHF	TGTGCCAGCAGTACACCCGGTAGCAATCAGCCCCAGCATTTT
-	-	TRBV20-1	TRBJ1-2	CSARGGKEYGYTF	TGCAGTGCTAGAGGCGGGAAGGAATATGGCTACACCTTC
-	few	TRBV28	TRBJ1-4	CASSTQANNEKLFF	TGTGCCAGCAGCACACAGGCAAACAATGAAAAACTGTTTTTT
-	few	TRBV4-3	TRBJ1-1	CASSQDWQQNTEAFF	TGCGCCAGCAGCCAAGATTGGCAGCAGAACACTGAAGCTTTCTTT
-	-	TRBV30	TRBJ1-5	CAWSYRGNQPQHF	TGTGCCTGGAGTTACAGGGGCAATCAGCCCCAGCATTTT
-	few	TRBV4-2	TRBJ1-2	CASSQDRYFYGYTF	TGTGCCAGCAGCCAAGATCGGTATTTCTATGGCTACACCTTC
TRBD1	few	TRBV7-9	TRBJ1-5	CASSLAQGLVNQPQHF	TGTGCCAGCAGCTTAGCACAGGGGTTGGTCAATCAGCCCCAGCATTTT
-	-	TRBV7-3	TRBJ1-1	CASSLRGAGPTEAFF	TGTGCCAGCAGCTTAAGGGGCGCGGGGCCCACTGAAGCTTTCTTT
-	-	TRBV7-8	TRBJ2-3	CASSFDFFGTTDTQYF	TGTGCCAGCAGCTTTGATTTTTTCGGGACCACAGATACGCAGTATTTT
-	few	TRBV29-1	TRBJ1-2	CSVEDLGQRVYGYTF	TGCAGCGTTGAAGATCTGGGGCAGAGGGTCTATGGCTACACCTTC
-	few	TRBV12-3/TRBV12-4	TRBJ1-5	CASSLRNTGQPQHF	TGTGCCAGCTCCCTTAGGAACACGGGTCAGCCCCAGCATTTT
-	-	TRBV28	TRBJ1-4	CASRRQMGEKLFF	TGTGCCAGCAGGCGACAAATGGGGGAAAAACTGTTTTTT
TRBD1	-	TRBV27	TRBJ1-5	CASSSLHQGVSNQPQHF	TGTGCCAGCAGTTCCCTTCACCAGGGGGTCAGCAATCAGCCCCAGCATTTT
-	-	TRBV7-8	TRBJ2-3	CASSQGEGRFTDTQYF	TGTGCCAGCAGCCAGGGGGAGGGCCGTTTCACAGATACGCAGTATTTT
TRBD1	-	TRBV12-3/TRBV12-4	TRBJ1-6	CASSLSRDRASPLHF	TGTGCCAGCAGTCTAAGCCGGGACAGGGCTTCACCCCTCCACTTT
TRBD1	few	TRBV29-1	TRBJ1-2	CSVTTGRDYGYTF	TGCAGCGTTACGACAGGGAGGGACTATGGCTACACCTTC
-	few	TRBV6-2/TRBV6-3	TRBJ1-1	CASTMNTEAFF	TGTGCCAGCACAATGAACACTGAAGCTTTCTTT
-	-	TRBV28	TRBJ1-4	CASTLKWEKLFF	TGTGCCAGCACTCTGAAGTGGGAAAAACTGTTTTTT
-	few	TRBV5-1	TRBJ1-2	CASSSTGSEGYGYTF	TGCGCCAGCAGCTCAACAGGCAGCGAAGGGTATGGCTACACCTTC
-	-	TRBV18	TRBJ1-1	CASSPGSGMNTEAFF	TGTGCCAGCTCACCGGGGTCAGGAATGAACACTGAAGCTTTCTTT
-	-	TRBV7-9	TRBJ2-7	CASSPLGSQYEQYF	TGTGCCAGCAGCCCTTTAGGATCCCAGTACGAGCAGTACTTC
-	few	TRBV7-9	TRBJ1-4	CASSLGTEGGLFF	TGTGCCAGCAGCTTAGGGACAGAAGGCGGACTGTTTTTT
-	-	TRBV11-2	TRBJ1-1	CASTNSLNTEAFF	TGTGCCAGCACGAACAGCTTGAACACTGAAGCTTTCTTT
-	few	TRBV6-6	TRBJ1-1	CASSPTGGTEAFF	TGTGCCAGCAGTCCTACGGGTGGCACTGAAGCTTTCTTT
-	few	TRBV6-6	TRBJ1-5	CASSYFGGGNNQPQHF	TGTGCCAGCAGTTACTTTGGGGGCGGTAACAATCAGCCCCAGCATTTT
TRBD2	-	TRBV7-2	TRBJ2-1	CASSPGLAGPVYEQFF	TGTGCCAGCAGCCCAGGACTAGCCGGACCAGTCTATGAGCAGTTCTTC
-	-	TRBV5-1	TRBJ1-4	CASSSGHSRDNEKLFF	TGCGCCAGCAGCAGCGGACACAGTCGGGATAATGAAAAACTGTTTTTT
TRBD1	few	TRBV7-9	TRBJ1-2	CASSFTGVDGYTF	TGTGCCAGCAGCTTCACAGGGGTGGATGGCTACACCTTC
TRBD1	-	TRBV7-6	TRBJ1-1	CASRPHTGGETEAFF	TGTGCCAGCAGGCCCCATACAGGGGGCGAGACTGAAGCTTTCTTT
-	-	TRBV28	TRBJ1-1	CASSSGGRGAIPF	TGTGCCAGCAGTTCGGGCGGGCGAGGGGCGATACCGTTT
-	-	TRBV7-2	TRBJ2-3	CASSLGAGSDTQYF	TGTGCCAGCAGCTTAGGGGCTGGCTCAGATACGCAGTATTTT
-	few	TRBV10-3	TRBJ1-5	CAISDFMSGPNQPQHF	TGTGCCATCAGTGATTTTATGAGCGGCCCCAATCAGCCCCAGCATTTT
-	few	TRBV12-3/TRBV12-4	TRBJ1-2	CASSFRPNYGYTF	TGTGCCAGCAGTTTCAGGCCCAACTATGGCTACACCTTC
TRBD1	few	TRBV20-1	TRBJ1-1	CSAADREGTEAFF	TGCAGTGCTGCGGACAGGGAGGGTACTGAAGCTTTCTTT
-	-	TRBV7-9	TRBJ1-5	CASSSPGLGQPQHF	TGTGCCAGCAGCTCACCAGGGTTAGGACAGCCCCAGCATTTT
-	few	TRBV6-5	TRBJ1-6	CASSYFSVGDNSPLHF	TGTGCCAGCAGTTACTTCTCGGTCGGCGATAATTCACCCCTCCACTTT
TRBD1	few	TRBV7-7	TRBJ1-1	CASSPVDRGAMNTEAFF	TGTGCTAGCAGCCCCGTTGACAGGGGGGCAATGAACACTGAAGCTTTCTTT
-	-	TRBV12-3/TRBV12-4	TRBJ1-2	CASRPRDRDYGYTF	TGTGCCAGCAGACCCAGGGATCGCGACTATGGCTACACCTTC
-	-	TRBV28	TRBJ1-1	CASCMMNTEAFF	TGTGCCAGCTGTATGATGAACACTGAAGCTTTCTTT